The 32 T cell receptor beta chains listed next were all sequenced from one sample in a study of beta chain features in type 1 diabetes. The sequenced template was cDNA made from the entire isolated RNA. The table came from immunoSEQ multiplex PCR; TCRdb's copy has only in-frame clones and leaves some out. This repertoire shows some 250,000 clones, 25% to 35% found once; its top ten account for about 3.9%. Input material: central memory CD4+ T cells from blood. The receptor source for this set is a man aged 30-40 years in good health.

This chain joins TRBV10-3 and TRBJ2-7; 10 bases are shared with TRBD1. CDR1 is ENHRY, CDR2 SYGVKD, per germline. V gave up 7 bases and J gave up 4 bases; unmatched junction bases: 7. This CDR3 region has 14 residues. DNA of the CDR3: TGTGCCATCAACACCGGGACAGGGGCTTACGAGCAGTACTTC. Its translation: CAINTGTGAYEQYF.

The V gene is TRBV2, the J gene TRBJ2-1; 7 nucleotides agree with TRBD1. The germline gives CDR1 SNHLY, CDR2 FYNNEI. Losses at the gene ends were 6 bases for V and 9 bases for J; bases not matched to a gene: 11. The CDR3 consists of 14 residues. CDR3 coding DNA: TGTGCCAGCAGGAAAGACAGGGTACGGGGTGAGCAGTTCTTC. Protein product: CASRKDRVRGEQFF.

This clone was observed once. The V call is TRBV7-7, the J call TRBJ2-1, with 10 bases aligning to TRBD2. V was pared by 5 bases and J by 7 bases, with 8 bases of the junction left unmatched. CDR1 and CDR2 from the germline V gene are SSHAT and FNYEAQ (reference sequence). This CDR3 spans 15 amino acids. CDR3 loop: CASSVSGGPTNEQFF. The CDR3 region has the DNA TGTGCCAGCAGCGTTAGCGGGGGGCCTACGAATGAGCAGTTCTTC.

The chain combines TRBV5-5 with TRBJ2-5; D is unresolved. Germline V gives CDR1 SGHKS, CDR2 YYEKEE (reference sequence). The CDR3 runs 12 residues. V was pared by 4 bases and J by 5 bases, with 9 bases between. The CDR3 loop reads CASSTGPETQYF. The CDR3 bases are TGTGCCAGCAGCACCGGGCCTGAGACCCAGTACTTC.

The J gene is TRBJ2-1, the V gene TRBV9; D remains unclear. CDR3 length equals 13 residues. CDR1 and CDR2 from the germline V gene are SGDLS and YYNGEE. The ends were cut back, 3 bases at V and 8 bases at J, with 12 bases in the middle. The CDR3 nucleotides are TGTGCCAGCAGCGCCAGCGTTCCCCATGAGCAGTTCTTC. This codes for CASSASVPHEQFF. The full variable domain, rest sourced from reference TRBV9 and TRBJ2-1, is DSGVTQTPKHLITATGQRVTLRCSPRSGDLSVYWYQQSLDQGLQFLIQYYNGEERAKGNILERFSAQQFPDLHSELNLSSLELGDSALYFCASSASVPHEQFFGPGTRLTVL.

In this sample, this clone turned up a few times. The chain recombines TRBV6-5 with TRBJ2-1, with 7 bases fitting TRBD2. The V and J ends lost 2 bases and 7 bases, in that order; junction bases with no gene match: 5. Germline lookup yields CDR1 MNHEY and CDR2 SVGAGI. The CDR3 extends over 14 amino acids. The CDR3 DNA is TGTGCCAGCAGTTACGTCCTAGCGGAGAATGAGCAGTTCTTC. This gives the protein CASSYVLAENEQFF.

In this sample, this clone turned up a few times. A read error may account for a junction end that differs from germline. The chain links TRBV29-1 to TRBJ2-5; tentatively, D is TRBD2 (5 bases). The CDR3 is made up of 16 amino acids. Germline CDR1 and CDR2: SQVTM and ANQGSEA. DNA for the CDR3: TGCAGAGTTGACACCGACGGACTGACGGGGCAAGAGACCCAGTACTTC. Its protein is CRVDTDGLTGQETQYF. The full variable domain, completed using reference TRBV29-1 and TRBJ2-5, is SAVISQKPSRDICQRGTSLTIQCQVDSQVTMMFWYRQQPGQSLTLIATANQGSEATYESGFVIDKFPISRPNLTFSTLTVSNMSPEDSSIYLCRVDTDGLTGQETQYFGPGTRLLVL.

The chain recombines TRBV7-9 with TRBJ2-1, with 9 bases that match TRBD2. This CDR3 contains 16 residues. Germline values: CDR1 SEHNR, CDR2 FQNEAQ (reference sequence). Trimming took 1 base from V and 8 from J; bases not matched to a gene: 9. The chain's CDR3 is CASSLDGSGRWDEQFF. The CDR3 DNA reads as TGTGCCAGCAGCTTAGATGGTAGCGGGAGATGGGATGAGCAGTTCTTC.

The CDR3 reads CASRPDRLTYNEQFF. The CDR3 region has the DNA TGTGCCAGCAGACCAGACAGGCTCACCTACAATGAGCAGTTCTTC. V is TRBV2 and J is TRBJ2-1; TRBD1 might be the D (6 bases). The germline V gene encodes CDR1 SNHLY and CDR2 FYNNEI. This CDR3 comprises 15 residues. Deletions cut 6 bases from V and 2 bases from J, with 14 bases between.

The CDR3 DNA is TGTGCCAGCAGCCCGCGGATTAGACAGGGGATGAACTACGAGCAGTACTTC. This encodes CASSPRIRQGMNYEQYF. This sequence joins TRBV7-8 and TRBJ2-7; 8 nucleotides agree with TRBD1. Trimming cost V 5 bases and J 3 bases; bases outside gene matches: 15. This CDR3 has 17 residues. Germline-derived CDR1 and CDR2 are SGHVS and FQNEAQ.

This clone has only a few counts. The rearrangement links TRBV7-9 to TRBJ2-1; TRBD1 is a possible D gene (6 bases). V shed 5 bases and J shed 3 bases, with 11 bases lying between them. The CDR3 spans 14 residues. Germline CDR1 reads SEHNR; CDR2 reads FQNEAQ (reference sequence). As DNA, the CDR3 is TGTGCCAGCAGCGAGGACAGTTTCTACAATGAGCAGTTCTTC. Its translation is CASSEDSFYNEQFF.

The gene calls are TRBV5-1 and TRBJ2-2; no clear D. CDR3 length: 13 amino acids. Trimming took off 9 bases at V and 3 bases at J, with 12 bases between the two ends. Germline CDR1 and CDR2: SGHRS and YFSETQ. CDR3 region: CATTHKDTGELFF. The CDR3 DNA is TGCGCCACCACTCATAAGGACACCGGGGAGCTGTTTTTT. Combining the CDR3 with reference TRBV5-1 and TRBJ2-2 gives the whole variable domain KAGVTQTPRYLIKTRGQQVTLSCSPISGHRSVSWYQQTPGQGLQFLFEYFSETQRNKGNFPGRFSGRQFSNSRSEMNVSTLELGDSALYLCATTHKDTGELFFGEGSRLTVL.

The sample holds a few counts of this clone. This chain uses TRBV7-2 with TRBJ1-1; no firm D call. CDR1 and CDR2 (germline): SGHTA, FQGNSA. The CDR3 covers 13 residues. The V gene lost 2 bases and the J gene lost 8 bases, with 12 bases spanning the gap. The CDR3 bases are TGTGCCAGCAGCTTACTCGGGCGGAGAGAAGCTTTCTTT. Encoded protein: CASSLLGRREAFF.

CDR3: CASSFSGARTDTQYF. CDR3 sequence (DNA): TGTGCCAGCAGCTTTAGCGGGGCCCGCACAGATACGCAGTATTTT. The chain uses TRBV7-8 and TRBJ2-3, with 8 nucleotides matching TRBD2. Per germline, CDR1 SGHVS and CDR2 FQNEAQ. J gave up 1 base and V 3 bases, and 3 bases lay outside the gene matches. The CDR3 consists of 15 residues.

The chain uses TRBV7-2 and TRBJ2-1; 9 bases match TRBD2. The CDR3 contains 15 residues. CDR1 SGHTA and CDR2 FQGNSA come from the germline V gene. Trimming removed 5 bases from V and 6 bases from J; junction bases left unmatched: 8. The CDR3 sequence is CASSPLAGGGNEQFF. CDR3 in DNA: TGTGCCAGCAGCCCTCTCGCGGGAGGGGGCAATGAGCAGTTCTTC.

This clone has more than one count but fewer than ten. CDR3: CSVEEAGQNTEAFF. Written as DNA, the CDR3 is TGCAGCGTTGAAGAGGCGGGACAGAACACTGAAGCTTTCTTT. The rearrangement uses TRBV29-1 and TRBJ1-1, with D perhaps matching TRBD1 (6 bases). Germline V gene lookup returns CDR1 SQVTM and CDR2 ANQGSEA. The length of the CDR3 is 14 residues. Trimming removed 0 bases from V and 1 base from J, with 9 bases in between. The full variable domain, with the rest looked up from reference TRBV29-1 and TRBJ1-1, is SAVISQKPSRDICQRGTSLTIQCQVDSQVTMMFWYRQQPGQSLTLIATANQGSEATYESGFVIDKFPISRPNLTFSTLTVSNMSPEDSSIYLCSVEEAGQNTEAFFGQGTRLTVV.

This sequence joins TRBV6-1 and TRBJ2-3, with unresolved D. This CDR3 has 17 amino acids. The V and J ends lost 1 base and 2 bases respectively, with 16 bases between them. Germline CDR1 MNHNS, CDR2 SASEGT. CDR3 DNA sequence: TGTGCCAGCAGTGAAGAATTTGCAGGTTCCTTCACAGATACGCAGTATTTT. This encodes CASSEEFAGSFTDTQYF.

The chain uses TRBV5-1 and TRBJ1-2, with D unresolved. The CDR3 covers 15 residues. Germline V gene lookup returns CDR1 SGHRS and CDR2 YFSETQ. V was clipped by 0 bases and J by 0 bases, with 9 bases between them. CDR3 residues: CASSLEAGSNYGYTF. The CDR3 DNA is TGCGCCAGCAGCTTGGAGGCTGGATCTAACTATGGCTACACCTTC.

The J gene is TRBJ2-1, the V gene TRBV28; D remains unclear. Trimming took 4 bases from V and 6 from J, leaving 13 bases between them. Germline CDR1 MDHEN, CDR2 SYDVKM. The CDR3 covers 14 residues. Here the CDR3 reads CASSSPALPNEQFF. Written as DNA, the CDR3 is TGTGCCAGCAGTTCGCCCGCGTTACCCAATGAGCAGTTCTTC.

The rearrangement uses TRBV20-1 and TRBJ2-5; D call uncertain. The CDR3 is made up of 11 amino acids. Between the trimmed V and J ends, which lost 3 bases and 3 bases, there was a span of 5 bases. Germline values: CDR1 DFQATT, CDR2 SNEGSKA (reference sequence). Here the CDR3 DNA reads TGCAGTGCTAGGAGCAAAGAGACCCAGTACTTC. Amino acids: CSARSKETQYF.

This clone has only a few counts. For the CDR3, the DNA is TGCAGCGTAGAGGAAGGGGGCTTTGGCTACACCTTC. Translated, it gives CSVEEGGFGYTF. The chain is built from TRBV29-1 and TRBJ1-2; 7 bases are a match to TRBD1. CDR1 and CDR2 (germline): SQVTM, ANQGSEA. The trim removed 6 bases at V and 7 bases at J, leaving 8 bases unmatched. The CDR3 has 12 residues.

CDR3 in DNA: TGCGCCAGCAGCTTGGAGGGGTCTAGCTCCTACAATGAGCAGTTCTTC. This sequence encodes CASSLEGSSSYNEQFF. The rearrangement joins TRBV5-1 to TRBJ2-1; TRBD1 might be the D (5 bases). CDR1 and CDR2 from the germline V gene are SGHRS and YFSETQ. Trimming stripped 0 bases from V and 0 bases from J, with 10 bases between. The length of the CDR3 is 16 residues. The full variable domain, its missing parts supplied by reference TRBV5-1 and TRBJ2-1, is KAGVTQTPRYLIKTRGQQVTLSCSPISGHRSVSWYQQTPGQGLQFLFEYFSETQRNKGNFPGRFSGRQFSNSRSEMNVSTLELGDSALYLCASSLEGSSSYNEQFFGPGTRLTVL.

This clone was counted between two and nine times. CDR3 protein: CASSLPRGRPKDEQYF. The DNA of the CDR3 is TGTGCCAGCAGCTTACCAAGGGGCCGCCCTAAAGACGAGCAGTACTTC. V usage is TRBV7-9 and J usage is TRBJ2-5; TRBD1 might be the D (5 bases). With the DNA end fitting TRBJ2-7 better, the J assignment may be wrong. This CDR3 has 16 amino acids. Germline lookup yields CDR1 SEHNR and CDR2 FQNEAQ (reference sequence).

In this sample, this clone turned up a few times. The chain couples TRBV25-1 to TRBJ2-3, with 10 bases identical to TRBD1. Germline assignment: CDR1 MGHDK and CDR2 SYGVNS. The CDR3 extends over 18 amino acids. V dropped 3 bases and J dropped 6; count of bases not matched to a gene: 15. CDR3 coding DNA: TGTGCCAGCAGTGAGCCTACCGCGGGACAGGGGCTCCGCGATACGCAGTATTTT. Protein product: CASSEPTAGQGLRDTQYF.

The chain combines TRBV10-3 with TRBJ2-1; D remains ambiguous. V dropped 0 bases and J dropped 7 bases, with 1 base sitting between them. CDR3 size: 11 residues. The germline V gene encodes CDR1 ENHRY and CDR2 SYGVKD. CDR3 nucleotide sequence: TGTGCCATCAGTGAGTCGAATGAGCAGTTCTTC. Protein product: CAISESNEQFF.

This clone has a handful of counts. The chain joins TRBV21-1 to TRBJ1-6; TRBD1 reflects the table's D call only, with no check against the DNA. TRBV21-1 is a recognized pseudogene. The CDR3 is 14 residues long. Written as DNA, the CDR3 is TGTGCCAGCAGCAAAGGCGACAGGGGATCACCCCTCCACTTT. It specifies CASSKGDRGSPLHF.

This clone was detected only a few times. CDR3 sequence reads: CASSPPQGQGGLYTF. CDR3 nucleotide sequence: TGTGCCAGCAGCCCCCCCCAGGGCCAAGGTGGACTATACACCTTC. This chain links TRBV9 with TRBJ1-2; D perhaps matches TRBD1 (5 bases). CDR3 size: 15 residues. Germline CDR1 reads SGDLS; CDR2 reads YYNGEE. V dropped 4 bases and J dropped 11 bases, with 24 bases sitting between them.

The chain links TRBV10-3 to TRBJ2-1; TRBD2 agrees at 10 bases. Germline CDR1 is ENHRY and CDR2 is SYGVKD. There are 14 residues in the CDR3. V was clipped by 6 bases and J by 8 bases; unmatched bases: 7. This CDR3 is CAISSSGSKDEQFF. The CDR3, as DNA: TGTGCCATCAGCTCTAGCGGGAGTAAGGATGAGCAGTTCTTC.

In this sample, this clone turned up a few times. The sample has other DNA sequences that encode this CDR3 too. The CDR3 coding sequence is TGTGCCAGCAGCGGCCGGGACAGGGGTTACAATGAGCAGTTCTTC. Protein product: CASSGRDRGYNEQFF. The chain combines TRBV5-4 with TRBJ2-1, with 10 nucleotides matching TRBD1. Losses at the gene ends were 4 bases for V and 4 bases for J; bases not matched to a gene: 5. The germline gives CDR1 SGHNT, CDR2 YYREEE (reference sequence). This CDR3 contains 15 residues.

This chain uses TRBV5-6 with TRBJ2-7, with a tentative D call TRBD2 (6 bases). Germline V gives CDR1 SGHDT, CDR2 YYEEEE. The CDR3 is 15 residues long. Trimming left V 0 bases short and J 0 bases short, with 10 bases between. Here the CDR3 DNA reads TGTGCCAGCAGCTTGGAGAGCGGGTACTCCTACGAGCAGTACTTC. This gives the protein CASSLESGYSYEQYF.

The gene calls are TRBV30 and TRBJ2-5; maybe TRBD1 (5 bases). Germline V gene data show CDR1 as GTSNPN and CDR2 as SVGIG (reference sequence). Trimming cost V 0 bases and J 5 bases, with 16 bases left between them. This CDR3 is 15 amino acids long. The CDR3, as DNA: TGTGCCTGGAGTGTACTTGGGAAGGGGTGGGAGACCCAGTACTTC. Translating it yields CAWSVLGKGWETQYF.

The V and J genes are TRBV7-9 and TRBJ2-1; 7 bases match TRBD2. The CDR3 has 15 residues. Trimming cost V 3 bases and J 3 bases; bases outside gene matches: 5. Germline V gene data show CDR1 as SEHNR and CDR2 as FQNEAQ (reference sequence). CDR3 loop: CASSLKGTIYNEQFF. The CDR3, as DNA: TGTGCCAGCAGCTTGAAGGGGACTATCTACAATGAGCAGTTCTTC.